The 6 T cell receptor beta chains below come from one sample, sequenced in a study of T cells in Graves' hyperthyroidism and ophthalmopathy. The CDR3 regions of TCR beta were amplified from RNA transcripts. TCR CDR3 underwent first-round RT-PCR with the HTBI primer set. TCRdb fed the multiplex PCR reads into MiXCR, producing one record per CDR3 protein. Of hundreds of thousands of distinct CDR3 sequences listed, over 12% are singletons. What was sequenced was blood. These receptors were taken from a man aged 45-60 years with Graves' ophthalmopathy.

The chain recombines TRBV7-2 with TRBJ1-6; D possibly corresponds to TRBD1 (5 bases). Germline V gives CDR1 SGHTA, CDR2 FQGNSA. Between the trimmed V and J ends, which lost 1 base and 7 bases, there was a span of 8 bases. The length of the CDR3 is 14 residues. CDR3 coding DNA: TGTGCCAGCAGCTTAGAGACAGCGAATTCACCCCTCCACTTT. Translating it yields CASSLETANSPLHF.

The rearrangement uses TRBV7-3 and TRBJ1-1; the D gene is possibly TRBD1 (6 bases). This CDR3 comprises 12 residues. Germline V CDR1 and CDR2: SGHTA, FQGTGA. Trimming removed 5 bases at V and 8 bases at J, with 12 bases between. CDR3 sequence: CASSPSGQEAFF. In DNA, the CDR3 is TGTGCCAGCAGCCCCTCAGGACAGGAAGCTTTCTTT.

V and J are TRBV27 and TRBJ1-5; possible D gene TRBD1, 6 bases. CDR3 length: 14 residues. Germline values: CDR1 MNHEY, CDR2 SMNVEV (reference sequence). V was shortened by 6 bases and J by 4 bases, with 13 bases between the two germline ends. The CDR3 DNA reads TGTGCCAGCAGGAGGACAGCCTCTAATCAGCCCCAGCATTTT. This codes for CASRRTASNQPQHF.

Comments on this clonotype: Since a much larger clone is just one base distant, this may be a read error. The chain is built from TRBV4-1 and TRBJ2-5; D is ambiguous. Germline V gene sequence: CDR1 MGHRA, CDR2 YSYEKL. The CDR3 consists of 13 residues. The CDR3 DNA sequence: TGCGCCAGGAGCCATAGGGCAGGAGAGACCCAGTACTTC. It translates to CARSHRAGETQYF.

This clonotype was observed many times. The junction does not match germline at one end; this may be a read error. The V gene is TRBV7-2, the J gene TRBJ2-1, with 10 nucleotides matching TRBD1. The CDR3 is made up of 16 amino acids. Germline assignment: CDR1 SGHTA and CDR2 FQGNSA. The CDR3 reads CASSNRQGARYSEQFF. CDR3 bases: TGTGCCAGCAGCAACCGACAGGGGGCGCGATACAGTGAGCAGTTCTTC.

This clonotype has more than one count but fewer than ten. This chain uses TRBV12-3 or TRBV12-4 with TRBJ2-2, with a tentative D call TRBD2 (5 bases). Trimming stripped 5 bases from V and 9 bases from J, with 10 bases between. This CDR3 comprises 12 residues. The CDR3, as DNA: TGTGCCAGCAGTCAAGTAGCGAGGGAGCTGTTTTTT. Its translation is CASSQVARELFF.